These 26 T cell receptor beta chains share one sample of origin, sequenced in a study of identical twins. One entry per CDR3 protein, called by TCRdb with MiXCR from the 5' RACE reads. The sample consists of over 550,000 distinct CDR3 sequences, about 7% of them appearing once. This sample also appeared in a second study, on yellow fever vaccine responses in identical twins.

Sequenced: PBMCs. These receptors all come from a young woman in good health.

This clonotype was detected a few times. CDR3: CASSEAPPGTGEQYF. CDR3 nucleotides: TGTGCCAGCAGTGAAGCGCCGCCAGGCACAGGCGAGCAGTACTTC. J is TRBJ2-7 and V is TRBV2; possibly TRBD1 for D (5 bases). V was clipped by 0 bases and J by 6 bases, with 15 bases between them. The CDR3 has 15 residues. The V gene's germline CDR1 is SNHLY and CDR2 FYNNEI.

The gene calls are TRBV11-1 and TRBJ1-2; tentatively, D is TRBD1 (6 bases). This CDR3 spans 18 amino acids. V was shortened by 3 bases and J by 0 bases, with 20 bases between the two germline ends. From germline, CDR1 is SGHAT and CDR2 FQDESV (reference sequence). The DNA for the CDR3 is TGTGCCAGCAGCTTTCTAGAAAGGGAGGGGGAAGCTAACTATGGCTACACCTTC. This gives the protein CASSFLEREGEANYGYTF.

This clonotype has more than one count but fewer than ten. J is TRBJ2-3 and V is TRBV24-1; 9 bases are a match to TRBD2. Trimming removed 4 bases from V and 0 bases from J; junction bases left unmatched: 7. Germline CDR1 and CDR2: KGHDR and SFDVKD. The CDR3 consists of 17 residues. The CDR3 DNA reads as TGTGCCACCAGTGACCCCCTAGCGGGGCCTAGCACAGATACGCAGTATTTT. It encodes CATSDPLAGPSTDTQYF.

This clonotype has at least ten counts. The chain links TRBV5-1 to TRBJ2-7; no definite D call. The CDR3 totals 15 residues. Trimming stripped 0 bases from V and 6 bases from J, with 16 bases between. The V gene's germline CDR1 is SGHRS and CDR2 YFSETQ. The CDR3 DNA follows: TGCGCCAGCAGCTTGGGCCCCTCGGACGTTGGCGAGCAGTACTTC. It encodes CASSLGPSDVGEQYF.

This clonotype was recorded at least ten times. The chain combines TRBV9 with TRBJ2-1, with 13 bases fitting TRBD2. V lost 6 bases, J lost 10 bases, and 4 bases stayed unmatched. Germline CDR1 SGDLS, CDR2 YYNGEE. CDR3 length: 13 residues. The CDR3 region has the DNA TGTGCCAGCACTCGACTAGCGGGAGGAGAGCAGTTCTTC. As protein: CASTRLAGGEQFF.

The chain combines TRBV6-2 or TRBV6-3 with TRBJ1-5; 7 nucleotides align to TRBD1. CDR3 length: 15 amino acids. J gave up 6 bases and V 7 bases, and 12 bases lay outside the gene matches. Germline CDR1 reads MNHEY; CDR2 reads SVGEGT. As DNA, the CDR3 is TGTGCCAGCAACTTCAAAGGGGGCAGCGGTCAGCCCCAGCATTTT. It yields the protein CASNFKGGSGQPQHF.

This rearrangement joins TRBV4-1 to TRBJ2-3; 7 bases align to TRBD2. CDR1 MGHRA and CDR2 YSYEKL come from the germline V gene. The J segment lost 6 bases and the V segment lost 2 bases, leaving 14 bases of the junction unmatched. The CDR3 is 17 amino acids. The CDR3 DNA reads TGCGCCAGCAGCCAAAATAGTCGGTGGGAGGGCCCCGATACGCAGTATTTT. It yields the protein CASSQNSRWEGPDTQYF.

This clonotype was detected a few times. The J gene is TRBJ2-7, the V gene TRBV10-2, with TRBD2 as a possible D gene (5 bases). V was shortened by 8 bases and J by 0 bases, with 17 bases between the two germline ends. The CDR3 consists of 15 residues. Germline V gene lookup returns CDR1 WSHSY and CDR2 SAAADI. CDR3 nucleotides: TGCGCCAGCCAATTAAGAGGGCAGATCTCCTACGAGCAGTACTTC. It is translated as CASQLRGQISYEQYF.

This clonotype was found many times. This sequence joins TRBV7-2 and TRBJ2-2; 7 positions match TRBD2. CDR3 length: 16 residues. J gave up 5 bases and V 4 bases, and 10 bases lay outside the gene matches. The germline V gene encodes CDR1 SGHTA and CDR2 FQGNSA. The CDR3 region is CASSSGSGGLTGELFF. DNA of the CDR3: TGTGCCAGCAGCTCCGGGTCGGGAGGACTGACCGGGGAGCTGTTTTTT.

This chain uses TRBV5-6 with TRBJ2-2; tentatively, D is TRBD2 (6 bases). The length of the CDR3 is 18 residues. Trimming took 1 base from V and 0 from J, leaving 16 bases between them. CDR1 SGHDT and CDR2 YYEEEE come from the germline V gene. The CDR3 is CASSLRGGKIANTGELFF. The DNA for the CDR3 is TGTGCCAGCAGCTTGCGTGGGGGGAAAATCGCGAACACCGGGGAGCTGTTTTTT.

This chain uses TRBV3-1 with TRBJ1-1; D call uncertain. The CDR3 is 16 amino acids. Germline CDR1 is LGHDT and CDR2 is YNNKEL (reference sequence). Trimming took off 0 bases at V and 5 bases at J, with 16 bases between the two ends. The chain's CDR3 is CASSQEWDRDRTEAFF. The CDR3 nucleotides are TGTGCCAGCAGCCAAGAATGGGATAGGGATCGGACTGAAGCTTTCTTT.

In nucleotides, the CDR3 is TGTGCCAGCAGTTCGACAGGGGGCTGGGAGACCCAGTACTTC. This codes for CASSSTGGWETQYF. J is TRBJ2-5 and V is TRBV12-3 or TRBV12-4; 10 bases map to TRBD1. The V gene end was trimmed by 4 bases and the J gene end by 5 bases; junction bases not matched to a gene: 4. The CDR3 has 14 residues.

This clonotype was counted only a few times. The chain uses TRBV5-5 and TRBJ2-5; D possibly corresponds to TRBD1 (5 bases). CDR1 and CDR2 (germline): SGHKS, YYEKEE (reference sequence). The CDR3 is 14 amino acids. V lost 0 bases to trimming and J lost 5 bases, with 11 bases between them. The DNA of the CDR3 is TGTGCCAGCAGCTTGGCCAGGGTTGTGGAGACCCAGTACTTC. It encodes CASSLARVVETQYF.

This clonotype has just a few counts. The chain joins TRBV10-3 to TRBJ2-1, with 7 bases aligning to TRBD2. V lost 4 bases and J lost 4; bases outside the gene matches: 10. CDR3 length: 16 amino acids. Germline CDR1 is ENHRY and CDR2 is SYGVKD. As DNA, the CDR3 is TGTGCCATCAGTGTTTCCCCTAGCGGAGGGTACAATGAGCAGTTCTTC. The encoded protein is CAISVSPSGGYNEQFF.

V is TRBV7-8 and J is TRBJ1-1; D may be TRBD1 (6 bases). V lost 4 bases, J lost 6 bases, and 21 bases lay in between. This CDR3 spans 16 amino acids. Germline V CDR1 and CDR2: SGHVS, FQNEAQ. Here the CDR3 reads CASSYTGRPGGAEAFF. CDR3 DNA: TGTGCCAGCAGCTATACCGGGAGACCTGGGGGCGCTGAAGCTTTCTTT.

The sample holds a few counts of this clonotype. The CDR3 spells CASSVVSEQFF. CDR3 coding DNA: TGTGCCAGCAGTGTAGTAAGTGAGCAGTTCTTC. V gene TRBV2 combines with J gene TRBJ2-1; D not certain. The germline V and J ends were trimmed by 4 bases and 9 bases, with 7 bases remaining between them. Germline V gives CDR1 SNHLY, CDR2 FYNNEI. The CDR3 is 11 amino acids. The full variable domain, with the rest looked up from reference TRBV2 and TRBJ2-1, is EPEVTQTPSHQVTQMGQEVILRCVPISNHLYFYWYRQILGQKVEFLVSFYNNEISEKSEIFDDQFSVERPDGSNFTLKIRSTKLEDSAMYFCASSVVSEQFFGPGTRLTVL.

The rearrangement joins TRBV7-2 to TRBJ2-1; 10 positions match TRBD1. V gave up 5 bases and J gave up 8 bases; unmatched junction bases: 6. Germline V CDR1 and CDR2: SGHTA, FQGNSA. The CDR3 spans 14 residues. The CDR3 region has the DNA TGTGCCAGCAGCATAAGACAGGGGGCCCATGAGCAGTTCTTC. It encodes CASSIRQGAHEQFF. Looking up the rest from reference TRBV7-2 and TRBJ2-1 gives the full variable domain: GAGVSQSPSNKVTEKGKDVELRCDPISGHTALYWYRQSLGQGLEFLIYFQGNSAPDKSGLPSDRFSAERTGGSVSTLTIQRTQQEDSAVYLCASSIRQGAHEQFFGPGTRLTVL.

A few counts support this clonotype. CDR3 bases: TGCGCCAGCAGCTTCGGGGACAGGGTCCTTTACGAGCAGTACTTC. Translation gives CASSFGDRVLYEQYF. The chain employs TRBV5-1 and TRBJ2-7, with 9 bases aligning to TRBD1. The germline CDR1 and CDR2 sequences are SGHRS and YFSETQ. J gave up 4 bases and V 2 bases, and 7 bases lay outside the gene matches. The CDR3 has 15 amino acids.

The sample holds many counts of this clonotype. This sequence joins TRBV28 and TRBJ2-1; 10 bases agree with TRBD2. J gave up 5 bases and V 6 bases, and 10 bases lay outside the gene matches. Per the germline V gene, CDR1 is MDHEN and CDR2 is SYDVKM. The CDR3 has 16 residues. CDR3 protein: CASRDGGTSANNEQFF. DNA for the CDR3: TGTGCCAGCAGGGACGGAGGGACTAGCGCCAACAATGAGCAGTTCTTC.

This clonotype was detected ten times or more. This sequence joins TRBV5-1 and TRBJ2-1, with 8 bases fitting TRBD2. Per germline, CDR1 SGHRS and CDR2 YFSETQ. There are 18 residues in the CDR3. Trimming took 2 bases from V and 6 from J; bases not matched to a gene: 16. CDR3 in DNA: TGCGCCAGCAGCTTATTTACTTTCGCGGGGGGAAGAGGCAATGAGCAGTTCTTC. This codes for CASSLFTFAGGRGNEQFF.

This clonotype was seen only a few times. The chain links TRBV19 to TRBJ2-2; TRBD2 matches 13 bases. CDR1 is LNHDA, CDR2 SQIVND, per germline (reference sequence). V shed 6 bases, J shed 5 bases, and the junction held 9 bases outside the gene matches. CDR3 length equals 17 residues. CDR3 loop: CASSKGGLAGRTGELFF. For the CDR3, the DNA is TGTGCCAGTAGCAAGGGGGGACTAGCGGGACGGACCGGGGAGCTGTTTTTT.

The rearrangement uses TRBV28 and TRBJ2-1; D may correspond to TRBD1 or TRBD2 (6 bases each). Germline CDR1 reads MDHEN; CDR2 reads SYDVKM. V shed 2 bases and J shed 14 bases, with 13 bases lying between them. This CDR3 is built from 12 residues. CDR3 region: CASSLGGAGEFF. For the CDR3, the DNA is TGTGCCAGCAGTTTAGGAGGGGCAGGGGAGTTCTTC.

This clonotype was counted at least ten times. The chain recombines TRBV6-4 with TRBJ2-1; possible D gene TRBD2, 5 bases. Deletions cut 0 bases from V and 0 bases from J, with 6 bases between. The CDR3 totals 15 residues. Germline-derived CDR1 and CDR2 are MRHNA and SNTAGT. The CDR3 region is CASSDSSGSYNEQFF. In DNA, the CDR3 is TGTGCCAGCAGTGACTCGAGCGGCTCCTACAATGAGCAGTTCTTC.

CDR3 nucleotide sequence: TGTGCCACCGTTAAGGCAGTGAACACTGAAGCTTTCTTT. Translated, it gives CATVKAVNTEAFF. This chain joins TRBV10-3 and TRBJ1-1; D is unresolved. The CDR3 covers 13 residues. Looked up from germline, CDR1 is ENHRY and CDR2 is SYGVKD. Between the trimmed V and J ends, which lost 10 bases and 0 bases, there was a span of 12 bases.

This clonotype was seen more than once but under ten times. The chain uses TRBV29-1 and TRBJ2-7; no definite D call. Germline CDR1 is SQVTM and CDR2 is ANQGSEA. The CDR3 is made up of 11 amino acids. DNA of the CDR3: TGCGTGGTTGAATCTTCCTACGAGCAGTACTTC. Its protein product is CVVESSYEQYF.

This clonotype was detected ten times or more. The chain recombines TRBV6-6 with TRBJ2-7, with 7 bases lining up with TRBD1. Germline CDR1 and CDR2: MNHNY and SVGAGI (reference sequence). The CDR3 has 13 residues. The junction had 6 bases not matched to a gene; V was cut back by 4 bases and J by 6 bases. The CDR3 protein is CASSSPGQTEQYV. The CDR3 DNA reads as TGTGCCAGCAGTTCCCCGGGACAGACCGAGCAGTACGTC.